This passage covers 9 T cell receptor beta chains from one sample sequenced in a study of blood T cells in healthy people across ages. The second PCR ran roughly 6 to 12 cycles with a sample-barcoded 5' primer and J-beta primers. MiXCR, run by TCRdb on the 5' RACE reads, gives a single entry per CDR3 protein. The profile covers some 930,000 distinct CDR3 sequences, with just under 30% appearing a single time and roughly 10% taken by the ten largest. These data were also filed under a second study, of T cells of mothers and their children.

Input material: blood. All receptors come from a woman aged 35 to 49 in good health.

This sequence joins TRBV10-3 and TRBJ2-5; D unclear. The CDR3 is made up of 14 amino acids. V was pared by 0 bases and J by 5 bases, with 10 bases between. Germline V lookup: CDR1 ENHRY, CDR2 SYGVKD. The CDR3 nucleotides are TGTGCCATCAGTGAGTCAGGCAACCCCGAGACCCAGTACTTC. Translating gives CAISESGNPETQYF.

This clonotype was seen at least ten times. V usage is TRBV28 and J usage is TRBJ2-1, with D possibly TRBD1 on 6 matching bases. CDR3 length equals 15 residues. CDR1 is MDHEN and CDR2 is SYDVKM in the germline V gene. The V end was cut by 2 bases, the J end by 0 bases, with 8 bases between. The CDR3 loop reads CASSLVTGSYNEQFF. CDR3 DNA: TGTGCCAGCAGTTTAGTGACAGGCTCCTACAATGAGCAGTTCTTC.

The J gene is TRBJ2-4, the V gene TRBV5-1, with D possibly matching TRBD2 (6 bases). The DNA end is a closer match to TRBJ2-7, so the J assignment may be wrong. This CDR3 contains 16 residues. Germline-derived CDR1 and CDR2 are SGHRS and YFSETQ. The CDR3 sequence is CASSMGTQQSDYEQYF. The CDR3 DNA reads TGCGCCAGCAGCATGGGGACTCAACAGAGCGATTACGAGCAGTACTTC.

The V gene is TRBV11-2, the J gene TRBJ1-1; D gene ambiguous. Trimming stripped 1 base from V and 6 bases from J, with 6 bases between. Germline CDR1 reads SGHAT; CDR2 reads FQNNGV. The CDR3 is 12 residues long. DNA for the CDR3: TGTGCCAGCAGCTTAGTCCCAGCTGAAGCTTTCTTT. Amino acid sequence: CASSLVPAEAFF.

Only a few counts were recorded for this clonotype. One end of the junction does not line up with germline, which may come from a read error. The chain carries TRBV24-1 and TRBJ2-2; D might be TRBD1 (6 bases). Germline assignment: CDR1 KGHDR and CDR2 SFDVKD. The CDR3 has 13 residues. The CDR3 loop reads CAARGLDTGELFF. CDR3 sequence (DNA): TGTGCCGCCAGGGGTCTTGACACCGGGGAGCTGTTTTTT.

This clonotype was recorded at least ten times. The J gene is TRBJ1-6, the V gene TRBV4-1; D ambiguous. Trimming shortened V by 1 base and J by 5 bases, and 9 bases separated the two germline ends. The CDR3 is made up of 15 amino acids. In germline, CDR1 is MGHRA, CDR2 YSYEKL. The CDR3 nucleotides read TGCGCCAGCAGCCAAGGGACCGACGATAATTCACCCCTCCACTTT. Its protein product is CASSQGTDDNSPLHF.

The rearrangement joins TRBV7-3 to TRBJ2-3, with no clear D. Germline assignment: CDR1 SGHTA and CDR2 FQGTGA. This CDR3 region has 13 residues. V dropped 0 bases and J dropped 6 bases, with 7 bases sitting between them. CDR3 sequence: CASSLTVGDTQYF. The CDR3 DNA is TGTGCCAGCAGCTTAACGGTAGGGGATACGCAGTATTTT.

The chain is built from TRBV20-1 and TRBJ2-3; no definite D call. The CDR3 totals 18 residues. CDR1 and CDR2 (germline): DFQATT, SNEGSKA (reference sequence). The V and J ends lost 3 bases and 2 bases respectively, with 24 bases between them. In DNA, the CDR3 is TGCAGTGCTAGTCCTCCCAACTTCTCCGGGTTATACACAGATACGCAGTATTTT. It codes for CSASPPNFSGLYTDTQYF.

The CDR3 region is CASSSVRGCEQYF. CDR3 nucleotide sequence: TGTGCCAGCAGCTCAGTCAGGGGGTGCGAGCAGTACTTC. The rearrangement joins TRBV7-8 to TRBJ2-7, with TRBD1 matching over 7 bases. V lost 4 bases and J lost 6; bases outside the gene matches: 6. This CDR3 is built from 13 residues. Germline V lookup: CDR1 SGHVS, CDR2 FQNEAQ.